This record looks at one TCR beta chain sequence and its context. Losses at the gene ends were 5 bases for V and 5 bases for J; bases not matched to a gene: 6. CDR1 is SGHRS, CDR2 YFSETQ, per germline. The CDR3 is made up of 13 amino acids. These data originate in a study of blood T cell repertoires in COVID-19. Turning to the study itself: Samples taken during acute and convalescent COVID-19 were collected in the United States, Italy and Spain. Sample material is recorded as cDNA or gDNA derived from T cells, B-cell-depleted T cells, or PBMCs.

Sequencing was performed with immunoSEQ multiplex PCR; in TCRdb, only in-frame clones are kept and a portion is missing. The repertoire holds roughly 160,000 clones, around 81% seen once, with roughly 8.8% in the top ten. Seattle patient enrollment occurred during active infection, with longitudinal follow-up thereafter. The clonotype originates from a woman older than 75 with COVID-19, enrolled during active disease. Sequences were obtained from peripheral blood. This chain connects TRBV5-1 to TRBJ2-5; 7 bases line up with TRBD1. The CDR3 sequence is CASREGQDETQYF. Here the CDR3 DNA reads TGCGCCAGCAGAGAAGGACAGGATGAGACCCAGTACTTC. The variable domain in full, with the rest retrieved from reference TRBV5-1 and TRBJ2-5, is KAGVTQTPRYLIKTRGQQVTLSCSPISGHRSVSWYQQTPGQGLQFLFEYFSETQRNKGNFPGRFSGRQFSNSRSEMNVSTLELGDSALYLCASREGQDETQYFGPGTRLLVL.